The 27 T cell receptor beta chains reported below all come from one sample, sequenced in a study of blood T cell repertoires in COVID-19. TCRdb keeps only in-frame clones here, not all; method: immunoSEQ multiplex PCR. The table records roughly 230,000 clones, around 91% of them present only once. Material: peripheral blood. The receptors originated from a woman aged 60-70 years with COVID-19, enrolled during active disease.

The chain recombines TRBV25-1 with TRBJ1-2, with 9 bases identical to TRBD1. V was clipped by 4 bases and J by 5 bases; unmatched bases: 5. Germline V gives CDR1 MGHDK, CDR2 SYGVNS. The CDR3 runs to 14 residues. The CDR3 DNA follows: TGTGCCAGCAGTGGCACAGGGGGCGGTTATGGCTACACCTTC. It specifies CASSGTGGGYGYTF.

This chain uses TRBV19 with TRBJ1-4; weak D call: TRBD1 (6 bases). CDR3 length: 15 residues. The V gene lost 3 bases and the J gene lost 5 bases, with 13 bases spanning the gap. Germline CDR1 and CDR2: LNHDA and SQIVND (reference sequence). CDR3 protein: CASSIKTGSNEKLFF. The CDR3 DNA follows: TGTGCCAGTAGTATCAAGACAGGTTCAAATGAAAAACTGTTTTTT. Using reference TRBV19 and TRBJ1-4 for the parts outside the CDR3, the full variable domain is DGGITQSPKYLFRKEGQNVTLSCEQNLNHDAMYWYRQDPGQGLRLIYYSQIVNDFQKGDIAEGYSVSREKKESFPLTVTSAQKNPTAFYLCASSIKTGSNEKLFFGSGTQLSVL.

The rearrangement links TRBV7-2 to TRBJ1-5; unclear D gene. Germline V gives CDR1 SGHTA, CDR2 FQGNSA. Trimming cost V 1 base and J 5 bases, with 6 bases left between them. This CDR3 has 13 residues. The CDR3 sequence: CASSLEAHQPQHF. The CDR3 DNA is TGTGCCAGCAGCTTAGAAGCTCATCAGCCCCAGCATTTT.

With regard to this clone: The same CDR3 can be traced to other DNA sequences in this sample. The rearrangement uses TRBV5-1 and TRBJ1-2; D gene unclear. Trimming stripped 0 bases from V and 2 bases from J, with 5 bases between. The germline CDR1 and CDR2 sequences are SGHRS and YFSETQ. The CDR3 spans 13 residues. The CDR3 nucleotides read TGCGCCAGCAGCTTGGGAGGAAACTATGGCTACACCTTC. It translates to CASSLGGNYGYTF.

V and J are TRBV7-9 and TRBJ2-3; no definite D call. Germline V gene data show CDR1 as SEHNR and CDR2 as FQNEAQ (reference sequence). The V end lost 0 bases, the J end lost 4 bases, and 5 bases lay between the germline ends. The CDR3 extends over 13 amino acids. The CDR3 region is CASSLARADTQYF. CDR3 nucleotide sequence: TGTGCCAGCAGCTTAGCGCGCGCAGATACGCAGTATTTT.

V usage is TRBV7-8 and J usage is TRBJ1-4; a weak D match, TRBD1 (5 bases). Trimming removed 5 bases from V and 2 bases from J, with 12 bases in between. The V gene's germline CDR1 is SGHVS and CDR2 FQNEAQ. This CDR3 comprises 15 residues. The CDR3 region is CASSPAAGTNEKLFF. In DNA, the CDR3 is TGTGCCAGCAGCCCCGCAGCAGGGACTAATGAAAAACTGTTTTTT.

This chain connects TRBV7-9 to TRBJ2-2; D may be TRBD2 (6 bases). The ends were cut back, 10 bases at V and 0 bases at J, with 12 bases in the middle. The CDR3 totals 14 residues. The germline CDR1 and CDR2 sequences are SEHNR and FQNEAQ (reference sequence). CDR3 in amino acids: CATRGGPNTGELFF. CDR3 in DNA: TGTGCCACCCGTGGAGGGCCGAACACCGGGGAGCTGTTTTTT.

The chain is built from TRBV2 and TRBJ2-1; D remains unclear. Germline V CDR1 and CDR2: SNHLY, FYNNEI. Deletions cut 6 bases from V and 6 bases from J, with 12 bases between. This CDR3 has 13 residues. The CDR3 sequence is CASRGAQSNEQFF. The CDR3 nucleotides read TGTGCCAGCAGGGGCGCTCAGAGCAATGAGCAGTTCTTC.

This rearrangement joins TRBV28 to TRBJ1-3; D is possibly TRBD1 (6 bases). This CDR3 contains 16 residues. Germline CDR1 reads MDHEN; CDR2 reads SYDVKM. The V end lost 3 bases, the J end lost 4 bases, and 16 bases lay between the germline ends. This chain's CDR3 is CASSFAGGAFGNTIYF. In DNA form, the CDR3 reads TGTGCCAGCAGTTTCGCTGGGGGGGCTTTCGGAAACACCATATATTTT.

The J gene is TRBJ2-7, the V gene TRBV5-1; 10 nucleotides agree with TRBD1. CDR1 SGHRS and CDR2 YFSETQ come from the germline V gene. V shed 2 bases and J 6 bases; nucleotides not matched to a gene: 5. There are 14 residues in the CDR3. The CDR3 region has the DNA TGCGCCAGCAGCTTAACCGACAGGGGGCTCGAGCAGTACTTC. It codes for CASSLTDRGLEQYF.

The V gene is TRBV4-3, the J gene TRBJ2-1, with TRBD2 matching over 8 bases. The CDR3 has 16 residues. Germline CDR1 reads LGHNA; CDR2 reads YSLEER. Trimming removed 3 bases from V and 5 bases from J; junction bases left unmatched: 9. CDR3 nucleotide sequence: TGCGCCAGCAGCCACGCGAGCGGGGGCCCCCACAATGAGCAGTTCTTC. This encodes CASSHASGGPHNEQFF.

This sequence joins TRBV24-1 and TRBJ2-1; D is perhaps TRBD1 (6 bases). Germline lookup yields CDR1 KGHDR and CDR2 SFDVKD. The CDR3 is made up of 15 amino acids. Trimming left V 3 bases short and J 6 bases short, with 14 bases between. CDR3: CATSDTNGQINEQFF. DNA for the CDR3: TGTGCCACCAGTGATACGAACGGACAGATCAATGAGCAGTTCTTC.

The V and J genes are TRBV3-1 (or the pseudogene TRBV3-2) and TRBJ1-3, with no clear D. Germline V gene data show CDR1 as LGHDT and CDR2 as YNNKEL (reference sequence). CDR3 length: 15 residues. V dropped 0 bases and J dropped 0 bases, with 6 bases sitting between them. In DNA, the CDR3 is TGTGCCAGCAGCCAAGAAGCGGACTCTGGAAACACCATATATTTT. It translates to CASSQEADSGNTIYF.

The J gene is TRBJ1-1, the V gene TRBV12-3 or TRBV12-4; D is unclear. CDR3 size: 13 residues. Trimming took 2 bases from V and 7 from J, leaving 11 bases between them. CDR3 loop: CASSLNWAVEAFF. In DNA, the CDR3 is TGTGCCAGCAGTTTAAATTGGGCCGTTGAAGCTTTCTTT.

This clone was observed once. This chain connects TRBV9 to TRBJ2-1; 12 bases are shared with TRBD2. The CDR3 contains 17 residues. The trim removed 1 base at V and 1 base at J, leaving 3 bases unmatched. CDR1 and CDR2 (germline): SGDLS, YYNGEE. The CDR3 region has the DNA TGTGCCAGCAGCGTAAATCTAGCGGGGGGGTCCTACAATGAGCAGTTCTTC. It yields the protein CASSVNLAGGSYNEQFF.

The genes are TRBV28 and TRBJ2-1, with no clear D. This CDR3 is 11 amino acids long. Trimming took 8 bases from V and 7 from J, leaving 9 bases between them. Germline V gene sequence: CDR1 MDHEN, CDR2 SYDVKM. CDR3 coding DNA: TGTGCCAGCCGAGTTATGAATGAGCAGTTCTTC. Its translation: CASRVMNEQFF.

This chain joins TRBV5-6 and TRBJ2-7, with TRBD1 matching over 10 bases. V shed 4 bases, J shed 7 bases, and the junction held 14 bases outside the gene matches. CDR1 SGHDT and CDR2 YYEEEE come from the germline V gene. This CDR3 region has 16 residues. The CDR3: CASSAFNDRGREEQYF. CDR3 nucleotide sequence: TGTGCCAGCAGCGCTTTTAATGACAGGGGGCGGGAGGAGCAGTACTTC.

Only one count was recorded for this clone. V is TRBV4-1 and J is TRBJ2-1; 9 bases line up with TRBD2. The CDR3 contains 16 residues. The V segment lost 1 base and the J segment 8 bases; nucleotides outside the gene matches: 9. In germline, CDR1 is MGHRA, CDR2 YSYEKL. The CDR3 loop is CASSQGVSGGVDEQFF. The CDR3 region has the DNA TGCGCCAGCAGCCAAGGGGTTAGCGGGGGTGTAGATGAGCAGTTCTTC.

The chain combines TRBV15 with TRBJ2-4; D is uncertain. Germline-derived CDR1 and CDR2 are LNHNV and YYDKDF (reference sequence). Trimming pared 0 bases from V and 2 bases from J, leaving 14 bases between. This CDR3 has 17 amino acids. The CDR3 DNA sequence: TGTGCCACCAGCAGAGATATGAGGTGGTTGTCCAAAAACATTCAGTACTTC. This gives the protein CATSRDMRWLSKNIQYF.

This chain links TRBV20-1 with TRBJ1-2, with TRBD1 matching 8 bases. The length of the CDR3 is 14 residues. Unmatched junction bases numbered 8, after V lost 3 bases and J lost 5 bases. Germline assignment: CDR1 DFQATT and CDR2 SNEGSKA (reference sequence). CDR3 in DNA: TGCAGTGCTAGTATTGGACAGGGACTTTATGGCTACACCTTC. It codes for CSASIGQGLYGYTF.

V gene TRBV11-2 combines with J gene TRBJ1-4, with TRBD1 matching 9 bases. V shed 5 bases and J 8 bases; nucleotides not matched to a gene: 3. The CDR3 sequence is 13 residues long. Germline V CDR1 and CDR2: SGHAT, FQNNGV. The CDR3 bases are TGTGCCAGCAGCCGGGACAGGGACGAAAAACTGTTTTTT. Translating gives CASSRDRDEKLFF. The variable domain in full, with the rest retrieved from reference TRBV11-2 and TRBJ1-4, is EAGVAQSPRYKIIEKRQSVAFWCNPISGHATLYWYQQILGQGPKLLIQFQNNGVVDDSQLPKDRFSAERLKGVDSTLKIQPAKLEDSAVYLCASSRDRDEKLFFGSGTQLSVL.

V is TRBV6-5 and J is TRBJ2-1, with 8 bases fitting TRBD2. V lost 0 bases, J lost 4 bases, and 5 bases stayed unmatched. This CDR3 is 16 amino acids long. CDR1 is MNHEY, CDR2 SVGAGI, per germline. The CDR3 region has the DNA TGTGCCAGCAGTTACTCGAGACTAGCGACTTACAATGAGCAGTTCTTC. This codes for CASSYSRLATYNEQFF.

The chain employs TRBV6-2 or TRBV6-3 and TRBJ1-6; 7 positions agree with TRBD1. There are 13 residues in the CDR3. Per germline, CDR1 MNHEY and CDR2 SVGEGT. Losses at the gene ends were 6 bases for V and 10 bases for J; bases not matched to a gene: 6. The CDR3 sequence: CASSHDRESPLHF. The CDR3 nucleotides are TGTGCCAGCAGCCACGACAGGGAATCACCCCTCCACTTT.

The V gene is TRBV15, the J gene TRBJ2-7; weak D call: TRBD2 (6 bases). The V gene's germline CDR1 is LNHNV and CDR2 YYDKDF (reference sequence). The CDR3 has 14 amino acids. V gave up 1 base and J gave up 4 bases, with 11 bases separating them. For the CDR3, the DNA is TGTGCCACCAGCAGAGCCAGGGACTTTTACGAGCAGTACTTC. Its translation is CATSRARDFYEQYF.

V is TRBV5-1 and J is TRBJ1-2; D call uncertain. V shed 5 bases and J shed 1 base, with 9 bases lying between them. Germline CDR1 and CDR2: SGHRS and YFSETQ. The CDR3 covers 13 residues. CDR3 residues: CASSSYYNYGYTF. The CDR3 nucleotides read TGCGCCAGCAGTTCGTATTATAACTATGGCTACACCTTC.

CDR3 bases: TGTGCCAGCAGCTTGACGCGAGAATCTGGGGCCAACGTCCTGACTTTC. Translating gives CASSLTRESGANVLTF. J is TRBJ2-6 and V is TRBV5-4, with D hard to call. This CDR3 spans 16 amino acids. Germline CDR1 and CDR2: SGHNT and YYREEE (reference sequence). V was cut by 1 base and J by 1 base, with 9 bases left in between.

V usage is TRBV3-1 (or the pseudogene TRBV3-2) and J usage is TRBJ2-7; 8 bases fit TRBD1. J lost 0 bases, V lost 1 base, and 11 bases had no gene match. Germline values: CDR1 LGHDT, CDR2 YNNKEL (reference sequence). The CDR3 spans 18 residues. CDR3 protein: CASSQVRGTGSFSYEQYF. The CDR3 coding sequence is TGTGCCAGCAGCCAAGTGAGGGGGACAGGATCATTCTCCTACGAGCAGTACTTC.